The 15 T cell receptor beta chains below all came from one sample that was sequenced in a study of T cells in localized non-small cell lung cancer. The method was immunoSEQ multiplex PCR; TCRdb's version includes in-frame clones alone and lacks a portion of them. The data show about 1,500 clones, with almost 30% seen just once and 9% to 13% held by the top ten. This sample comprised normal lung tissue next to the tumor, obtained before any cancer treatment. These receptors were collected from a man aged 35 to 70 with stage I lung adenocarcinoma.

This clone was seen once. This CDR3 is CASGETGGFEQFF. The CDR3 DNA is TGTGCTAGTGGAGAAACAGGGGGCTTTGAGCAGTTCTTC. The chain carries TRBV12-5 and TRBJ2-1, with 9 bases that match TRBD1. J lost 9 bases, V lost 6 bases, and 6 bases had no gene match. In germline, CDR1 is LGHNT, CDR2 FRNRAP. The CDR3 is made up of 13 amino acids.

This clone appeared a few times. This chain uses TRBV11-3 with TRBJ2-2; maybe TRBD2 (6 bases). The CDR3 has 14 amino acids. V lost 6 bases and J 0 bases, leaving 8 bases between the germline ends. CDR1 and CDR2 from the germline V gene are SGHNT and YENEEA. Written as DNA, the CDR3 is TGTGCCAGCAGGGGACTTTCGAACACCGGGGAGCTGTTTTTT. Amino acid sequence: CASRGLSNTGELFF.

The rearrangement joins TRBV19 to TRBJ1-1; the D gene is possibly TRBD1 (5 bases). The CDR3 contains 15 residues. V lost 4 bases and J lost 0, with 12 bases in between. CDR1 is LNHDA, CDR2 SQIVND, per germline (reference sequence). This chain's CDR3 is CASSSGAAMNTEAFF. DNA for the CDR3: TGTGCCAGTAGTAGTGGGGCCGCTATGAACACTGAAGCTTTCTTT.

A few counts support this clone. The chain links TRBV6-8 to TRBJ2-2; D is ambiguous. Per the germline V gene, CDR1 is MNHGY and CDR2 is SAAAGT. The V gene lost 6 bases and the J gene lost 7 bases, with 12 bases spanning the gap. The CDR3 covers 13 residues. As DNA, the CDR3 is TGTGCCAGCAGGTCCTCGGGCTTCGGGGAGCTGTTTTTT. Translation: CASRSSGFGELFF.

The chain has TRBV18 and TRBJ2-2, with 10 bases lining up with TRBD1. Germline CDR1 is KGHSH and CDR2 is LQKENI. There are 17 residues in the CDR3. V was pared by 1 base and J by 0 bases, with 2 bases of the junction left unmatched. This chain's CDR3 is CASSPRGQGSNTGELFF. DNA for the CDR3: TGTGCCAGCTCACCACGGGGACAGGGGTCGAACACCGGGGAGCTGTTTTTT. Combining the CDR3 with reference TRBV18 and TRBJ2-2 gives the whole variable domain NAGVMQNPRHLVRRRGQEARLRCSPMKGHSHVYWYRQLPEEGLKFMVYLQKENIIDESGMPKERFSAEFPKEGPSILRIQQVVRGDSAAYFCASSPRGQGSNTGELFFGEGSRLTVL.

The V gene is TRBV19, the J gene TRBJ2-6; TRBD1 matches 12 bases. The CDR3 loop spans 19 amino acids. Germline V gene lookup returns CDR1 LNHDA and CDR2 SQIVND (reference sequence). Trimming cost V 4 bases and J 2 bases; bases outside gene matches: 9. The CDR3 DNA reads TGTGCCAGTAGTACCATACCGGGACAGGGGGCGCCTGGGGCCAACGTCCTGACTTTC. Its protein product is CASSTIPGQGAPGANVLTF.

This chain joins TRBV19 and TRBJ1-5, with D hard to call. Germline loops: CDR1 LNHDA, CDR2 SQIVND (reference sequence). The length of the CDR3 is 11 residues. V dropped 5 bases and J dropped 9 bases, with 8 bases sitting between them. The CDR3 DNA reads as TGTGCCAGTAGTCCTGTAGGGCCCCAGCATTTT. Its translation is CASSPVGPQHF.

By share of the sample, this clone is medium-sized (0.01 to 0.1%). The rearrangement links TRBV11-3 to TRBJ2-5; 8 bases are shared with TRBD2. Trimming took 5 bases from V and 5 from J; bases not matched to a gene: 13. This CDR3 is 16 amino acids long. The germline V gene has CDR1 SGHNT and CDR2 YENEEA. The CDR3 reads CASSRFLAGSGETQYF. The CDR3 bases are TGTGCCAGCAGCCGTTTTCTAGCGGGTTCGGGGGAGACCCAGTACTTC.

V gene TRBV19 combines with J gene TRBJ1-5, with 8 bases fitting TRBD1. After removal of 4 bases from V and 9 bases from J, the junction contained 5 bases not matched to a gene. CDR1 is LNHDA and CDR2 is SQIVND in the germline V gene (reference sequence). The CDR3 covers 13 residues. The CDR3 DNA reads TGTGCCAGTAGTAATACAGGGGGTGGGCCCCAGCATTTT. Protein: CASSNTGGGPQHF.

This clone was counted between two and nine times. This chain links TRBV18 with TRBJ2-7; TRBD1 matches at 8 bases. V lost 3 bases to trimming and J lost 12 bases; unmatched junction nucleotides: 10. The CDR3 consists of 13 residues. The germline CDR1 and CDR2 sequences are KGHSH and LQKENI. The CDR3 reads CASSPISRDRPYF. The CDR3 nucleotides read TGTGCCAGCTCACCTATCTCTCGGGACAGGCCGTACTTC. The variable domain in full, completed from reference TRBV18 and TRBJ2-7, reads NAGVMQNPRHLVRRRGQEARLRCSPMKGHSHVYWYRQLPEEGLKFMVYLQKENIIDESGMPKERFSAEFPKEGPSILRIQQVVRGDSAAYFCASSPISRDRPYFGPGTRLTVT.

This clone rates as medium-sized (0.01 to 0.1%). The V and J genes are TRBV6-8 and TRBJ1-1; tentative D call: TRBD1 (5 bases). Germline V CDR1 and CDR2: MNHGY, SAAAGT. This CDR3 has 17 amino acids. V was shortened by 10 bases and J by 2 bases, with 26 bases between the two germline ends. The CDR3 nucleotides read TGTGCCATCACCCCCCGCGGGGGAGTCTCGGGAAACACTGAAGCTTTCTTT. Its protein product is CAITPRGGVSGNTEAFF.

The J gene is TRBJ2-3, the V gene TRBV15; 7 bases match TRBD2. This CDR3 comprises 15 residues. Per the germline V gene, CDR1 is LNHNV and CDR2 is YYDKDF (reference sequence). V lost 0 bases, J lost 4 bases, and 4 bases stayed unmatched. CDR3 sequence reads: CATSREGGSADTQYF. The CDR3 nucleotides read TGTGCCACCAGCAGAGAGGGCGGGAGTGCAGATACGCAGTATTTT.

This clone was counted only a few times. The V call is TRBV11-3, the J call TRBJ2-7, with D perhaps TRBD2 (5 bases). The germline CDR1 and CDR2 sequences are SGHNT and YENEEA. This CDR3 is built from 14 residues. V dropped 5 bases and J dropped 0 bases, with 11 bases sitting between them. CDR3 in amino acids: CASSQGAGSYEQYF. For the CDR3, the DNA is TGTGCCAGCAGCCAAGGCGCGGGCTCCTACGAGCAGTACTTC. Drawing the rest from reference TRBV11-3 and TRBJ2-7, the complete variable domain is EAGVVQSPRYKIIEKKQPVAFWCNPISGHNTLYWYLQNLGQGPELLIRYENEEAVDDSQLPKDRFSAERLKGVDSTLKIQPAELGDSAVYLCASSQGAGSYEQYFGPGTRLTVT.

This clone is large within its sample. The gene calls are TRBV9 and TRBJ2-1; 8 nucleotides match TRBD2. Germline V gene data show CDR1 as SGDLS and CDR2 as YYNGEE. This CDR3 comprises 13 residues. V lost 6 bases, J lost 7 bases, and 6 bases stayed unmatched. This CDR3 is CASTREGRNEQFF. CDR3 in DNA: TGTGCCAGCACCCGGGAGGGCCGGAATGAGCAGTTCTTC. The complete variable domain, with remaining parts taken from reference TRBV9 and TRBJ2-1, reads DSGVTQTPKHLITATGQRVTLRCSPRSGDLSVYWYQQSLDQGLQFLIQYYNGEERAKGNILERFSAQQFPDLHSELNLSSLELGDSALYFCASTREGRNEQFFGPGTRLTVL.

The rearrangement links TRBV5-1 to TRBJ1-2; possible D gene TRBD1, 5 bases. V was trimmed by 0 bases and J by 5 bases, leaving 14 bases between them. Germline CDR1 and CDR2: SGHRS and YFSETQ. The CDR3 is 15 residues long. CDR3 nucleotide sequence: TGCGCCAGCAGCTTGGCGGGGGGTCCTGGTTATGGCTACACCTTC. Amino acid sequence: CASSLAGGPGYGYTF.